Presented here are 27 T cell receptor beta chains from one specimen sequenced in a study of T cells in Graves' hyperthyroidism and ophthalmopathy. Researchers took RNA transcripts and amplified the TCR beta CDR3 regions from them. First-round RT-PCR of the TCR CDR3 relied on the HTBI primer set. TCRdb re-called the multiplex PCR reads through MiXCR, storing one row per CDR3 protein. The data hold roughly 110,000 distinct CDR3 sequences, with 16% observed a single time. Input material: blood. The source is a woman in her forties or fifties with Graves' hyperthyroidism.

This clonotype was detected ten times or more. This chain connects TRBV29-1 to TRBJ2-1, with unresolved D. V shed 6 bases and J shed 9 bases, with 9 bases lying between them. CDR1 SQVTM and CDR2 ANQGSEA come from the germline V gene. CDR3 length: 10 residues. CDR3 region: CSVVGFEQFF. In DNA form, the CDR3 reads TGCAGCGTCGTAGGGTTTGAGCAGTTCTTC.

This clonotype was detected many times. The chain combines TRBV28 with TRBJ1-2; no clear D gene. This CDR3 contains 11 residues. Trimming cost V 4 bases and J 2 bases, with 2 bases left between them. The germline V gene has CDR1 MDHEN and CDR2 SYDVKM. CDR3 residues: CASSSNYGYTF. DNA of the CDR3: TGTGCCAGCAGTTCCAACTATGGCTACACCTTC.

The sample holds many counts of this clonotype. The chain is built from TRBV28 and TRBJ1-6, with a tentative D call TRBD1 (5 bases). This CDR3 spans 18 amino acids. V was pared by 7 bases and J by 8 bases, with 27 bases between. Germline-derived CDR1 and CDR2 are MDHEN and SYDVKM. This chain's CDR3 is CASNEPQGTNARYSPLHF. Here the CDR3 DNA reads TGTGCCAGCAACGAGCCGCAAGGGACCAATGCCCGATATTCACCCCTCCACTTT.

This clonotype was picked up a small number of times. The gene calls are TRBV7-9 and TRBJ2-2, with TRBD2 matching 8 bases. The CDR3 spans 16 residues. Germline V CDR1 and CDR2: SEHNR, FQNEAQ (reference sequence). Trimming at V came to 5 bases and at J to 7 bases, leaving 12 bases not matched to a gene. The CDR3 spells CASSALAVEGIGELFF. For the CDR3, the DNA is TGTGCCAGCAGCGCACTAGCGGTGGAGGGGATCGGGGAGCTGTTTTTT.

This clonotype came up many times. This chain's CDR3 is CASSTEAPQHF. CDR3 bases: TGTGCCAGCAGTACAGAGGCGCCCCAGCATTTT. This chain connects TRBV28 to TRBJ1-5, with D uncertain. CDR1 MDHEN and CDR2 SYDVKM come from the germline V gene. The CDR3 totals 11 residues. Trimming shortened V by 5 bases and J by 9 bases, and 8 bases separated the two germline ends.

This clonotype was seen many times. V gene TRBV5-1 combines with J gene TRBJ2-1; 12 nucleotides align to TRBD2. This CDR3 is built from 15 residues. Germline V gene lookup returns CDR1 SGHRS and CDR2 YFSETQ. The junction had 5 bases not matched to a gene; V was cut back by 4 bases and J by 6 bases. The CDR3 DNA is TGCGCCAGCAGCCCCCGACTAGCGGGAGTCAATGAGCAGTTCTTC. Residues: CASSPRLAGVNEQFF.

The table lists this clonotype with many counts. The J gene is TRBJ2-3, the V gene TRBV20-1; the match to TRBD1 covers 7 bases. CDR3 size: 15 residues. From germline, CDR1 is DFQATT and CDR2 SNEGSKA (reference sequence). V dropped 5 bases and J dropped 4; count of bases not matched to a gene: 12. CDR3 loop: CSASQTGLEADTQYF. CDR3 DNA: TGCAGTGCTTCTCAGACAGGGCTTGAGGCAGATACGCAGTATTTT.

At least ten counts were recorded for this clonotype. The chain recombines TRBV20-1 with TRBJ2-7, with TRBD2 matching over 15 bases. Germline V gene data show CDR1 as DFQATT and CDR2 as SNEGSKA (reference sequence). J gave up 5 bases and V 6 bases, and 5 bases lay outside the gene matches. CDR3 length: 14 amino acids. The CDR3 DNA reads as TGCAGTGCCTGGACTAGCGGGAGGGCCCACGAGCAGTACGTC. Translating it yields CSAWTSGRAHEQYV.

This clonotype has at least ten counts. V is TRBV24-1 and J is TRBJ2-2; no clear D. Germline V gene data show CDR1 as KGHDR and CDR2 as SFDVKD. V lost 0 bases to trimming and J lost 4 bases, with 8 bases between them. CDR3 length: 15 residues. CDR3 in DNA: TGTGCCACCAGTGATTTGCTTCCTGGCACCGGGGAGCTGTTTTTT. It specifies CATSDLLPGTGELFF.

The sample holds many counts of this clonotype. The junction shows a germline mismatch at one end, possibly a read error. The V call is TRBV6-1, the J call TRBJ2-3; 9 bases map to TRBD1. The CDR3 has 19 amino acids. CDR1 is MNHNS, CDR2 SASEGT, per germline. This CDR3 reads CASRQLRDRVSLFADMQYF. The DNA for the CDR3 is TGTGCCAGCAGGCAACTCCGGGACAGGGTTTCCCTTTTTGCAGATATGCAGTATTTT.

This clonotype was found many times. The chain employs TRBV6-2 or TRBV6-3 and TRBJ2-5; 8 bases are shared with TRBD1. CDR3 size: 14 residues. Germline trimming cut 2 bases from V and 3 bases from J; bases unmatched to any gene: 2. In germline, CDR1 is MNHEY, CDR2 SVGEGT. The CDR3 reads CASSYDRGKETQYF. CDR3 DNA sequence: TGTGCCAGCAGTTACGACAGGGGAAAAGAGACCCAGTACTTC.

In this sample, this clonotype turned up many times. The chain joins TRBV2 to TRBJ1-5; 7 bases match TRBD1. Germline lookup yields CDR1 SNHLY and CDR2 FYNNEI. Losses at the gene ends were 5 bases for V and 2 bases for J; bases not matched to a gene: 6. This CDR3 has 15 amino acids. CDR3 in DNA: TGTGCCAGCAGTTGGGGACAGTCACGCAATCAGCCCCAGCATTTT. This codes for CASSWGQSRNQPQHF.

This clonotype occurred many times. The V gene is TRBV6-1, the J gene TRBJ2-3, with D perhaps TRBD2 (6 bases). V lost 2 bases, J lost 0 bases, and 15 bases lay in between. This CDR3 contains 17 residues. CDR1 and CDR2 from the germline V gene are MNHNS and SASEGT. CDR3 nucleotides: TGTGCCAGCAGTGAACTTGGGTCCGGGACTAGCACAGATACGCAGTATTTT. Translated, it gives CASSELGSGTSTDTQYF.

This clonotype was counted at least ten times. V and J are TRBV29-1 and TRBJ2-3; 11 bases match TRBD2. CDR1 is SQVTM, CDR2 ANQGSEA, per germline. With 1 base clipped from V and 4 bases from J, the junction kept 4 bases outside the gene matches. The CDR3 contains 15 residues. CDR3 coding DNA: TGCAGCGTTGAAGGTAGCGGGAGGGCAGCAGATACGCAGTATTTT. This encodes CSVEGSGRAADTQYF.

This clonotype was recorded many times. The chain has TRBV30 and TRBJ2-7; D is perhaps TRBD1 or TRBD2 (6 bases each). CDR3 size: 14 residues. Germline lookup yields CDR1 GTSNPN and CDR2 SVGIG (reference sequence). The germline V and J ends were trimmed by 3 bases and 5 bases, with 17 bases remaining between them. The CDR3, as DNA: TGTGCCTGGAGCTCGGACGGGGGCTACAACGAGCAGTACTTC. Protein sequence: CAWSSDGGYNEQYF.

The chain joins TRBV6-1 to TRBJ2-7; TRBD2 aligns across 10 bases. The V segment lost 5 bases and the J segment 8 bases; nucleotides outside the gene matches: 9. Germline V lookup: CDR1 MNHNS, CDR2 SASEGT. The CDR3 runs to 14 residues. The CDR3 loop is CASSPAAGGPKQYF. CDR3 DNA sequence: TGTGCCAGCAGTCCGGCAGCGGGAGGGCCCAAGCAGTACTTC.

This clonotype was counted many times. DNA for the CDR3: TGTGCCAGCAGCTGGGATCGACAGTTCTACAATGAGCAGTTCTTC. This sequence encodes CASSWDRQFYNEQFF. This chain uses TRBV7-2 with TRBJ2-1; weak D call: TRBD1 (5 bases). The CDR3 totals 15 residues. CDR1 SGHTA and CDR2 FQGNSA come from the germline V gene. With 4 bases removed from V and 3 bases from J, the gap between germline ends came to 13 bases. Full variable domain (missing parts from reference TRBV7-2 and TRBJ2-1): GAGVSQSPSNKVTEKGKDVELRCDPISGHTALYWYRQSLGQGLEFLIYFQGNSAPDKSGLPSDRFSAERTGGSVSTLTIQRTQQEDSAVYLCASSWDRQFYNEQFFGPGTRLTVL.

At least ten counts were recorded for this clonotype. This rearrangement joins TRBV3-1 to TRBJ1-3; D unclear. The CDR3 totals 14 residues. CDR1 is LGHDT, CDR2 YNNKEL, per germline (reference sequence). V lost 4 bases and J lost 4, with 11 bases in between. CDR3 sequence (DNA): TGTGCCAGCAGCCGTTCGGACGCCGGAAACACCATATATTTT. The encoded protein is CASSRSDAGNTIYF.

The V gene is TRBV7-6, the J gene TRBJ1-3; D might be TRBD1 (6 bases). CDR1 and CDR2 (germline): SGHVS, FNYEAQ. Trimming took off 5 bases at V and 1 base at J, with 18 bases between the two ends. This CDR3 is built from 17 residues. CDR3 loop: CASSPGQLRSSGNTIYF. In DNA form, the CDR3 reads TGTGCCAGCAGCCCCGGACAGCTTCGCTCTTCTGGAAACACCATATATTTT. Complete variable domain (other parts from reference TRBV7-6 and TRBJ1-3): GAGVSQSPRYKVTKRGQDVALRCDPISGHVSLYWYRQALGQGPEFLTYFNYEAQQDKSGLPNDRFSAERPEGSISTLTIQRTEQRDSAMYRCASSPGQLRSSGNTIYFGEGSWLTVV.

This clonotype was detected many times. An end of the junction does not agree with germline; a read error may underlie this. The chain joins TRBV6-1 to TRBJ2-2, with TRBD1 matching over 10 bases. CDR1 MNHNS and CDR2 SASEGT come from the germline V gene. This CDR3 spans 15 amino acids. CDR3 in amino acids: CASSTGQGNAGELFF. CDR3 bases: TGTGCCAGCAGTACGGGACAGGGGAACGCCGGGGAGCTGTTTTTT.

The CDR3 sequence is CASSFGLTTYGYTF. The CDR3, as DNA: TGTGCCAGCAGTTTTGGACTTACTACGTATGGCTACACCTTC. The chain combines TRBV12-3 or TRBV12-4 with TRBJ1-2; D remains ambiguous. The CDR3 length is 14 residues. The V gene lost 3 bases and the J gene lost 5 bases, with 13 bases spanning the gap.

Ten or more counts support this clonotype. The chain uses TRBV20-1 and TRBJ2-7, with unresolved D. Deletions cut 3 bases from V and 6 bases from J, with 9 bases between. The CDR3 runs 11 residues. The germline gives CDR1 DFQATT, CDR2 SNEGSKA (reference sequence). This chain's CDR3 is CSASSESEQYV. CDR3 DNA sequence: TGCAGTGCTAGTTCGGAGTCCGAGCAGTACGTC.

This clonotype was detected ten times or more. The V call is TRBV28, the J call TRBJ1-4; D gene uncertain. The germline V gene has CDR1 MDHEN and CDR2 SYDVKM. The CDR3 loop spans 14 amino acids. The V gene lost 8 bases and the J gene lost 6 bases, with 16 bases spanning the gap. CDR3 DNA sequence: TGTGCCAGCTACCGAGGTCGGAACGATGAAAAACTGTTTTTT. Translated: CASYRGRNDEKLFF.

J is TRBJ1-4 and V is TRBV6-1; D call uncertain. Germline V gene data show CDR1 as MNHNS and CDR2 as SASEGT. The CDR3 is 13 residues long. V lost 6 bases, J lost 4 bases, and 9 bases lay in between. The CDR3 bases are TGTGCCAGCAGCAGACAAAATAATGAAAAACTGTTTTTT. This encodes CASSRQNNEKLFF.

This clonotype was observed many times. The chain recombines TRBV18 with TRBJ2-7; TRBD1 matches 9 bases. With V trimmed by 1 base and J by 3 bases, 4 bases remained unmatched. Germline V gene data show CDR1 as KGHSH and CDR2 as LQKENI. This CDR3 has 15 amino acids. The DNA for the CDR3 is TGTGCCAGCTCACCACTACAGGGGGCGAACTACGAGCAGTACGTC. Protein sequence: CASSPLQGANYEQYV.

This clonotype was counted many times. The chain recombines TRBV2 with TRBJ1-1; no clear D. V lost 6 bases and J 7 bases, leaving 9 bases between the germline ends. The CDR3 length is 11 residues. Per germline, CDR1 SNHLY and CDR2 FYNNEI. The CDR3 DNA reads as TGTGCCAGCAGCATGGCGATTGAAGCTTTCTTT. Protein sequence: CASSMAIEAFF.

The chain employs TRBV7-3 and TRBJ2-3; D may be TRBD2 (6 bases). Germline CDR1 is SGHTA and CDR2 is FQGTGA. V lost 5 bases, J lost 9 bases, and 12 bases lay in between. This CDR3 has 12 residues. The CDR3 DNA reads TGTGCCAGCAGCATCGACCGGGAGACGCAGTATTTT. It codes for CASSIDRETQYF. Variable domain in full (rest from reference TRBV7-3 and TRBJ2-3): GAGVSQTPSNKVTEKGKYVELRCDPISGHTALYWYRQSLGQGPEFLIYFQGTGAADDSGLPNDRFFAVRPEGSVSTLKIQRTERGDSAVYLCASSIDRETQYFGPGTRLTVL.